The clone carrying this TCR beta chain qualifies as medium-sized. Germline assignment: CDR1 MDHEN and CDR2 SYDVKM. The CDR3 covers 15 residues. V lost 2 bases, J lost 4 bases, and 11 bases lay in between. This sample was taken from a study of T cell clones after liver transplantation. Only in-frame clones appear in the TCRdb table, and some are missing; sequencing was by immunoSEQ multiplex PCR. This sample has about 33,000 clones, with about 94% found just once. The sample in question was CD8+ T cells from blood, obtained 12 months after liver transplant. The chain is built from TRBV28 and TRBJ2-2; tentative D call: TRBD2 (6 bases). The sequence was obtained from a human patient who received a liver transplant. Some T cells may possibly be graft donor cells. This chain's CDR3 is CASSLPEGLTGELFF. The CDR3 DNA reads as TGTGCCAGCAGTTTACCGGAGGGCCTCACCGGGGAGCTGTTTTTT. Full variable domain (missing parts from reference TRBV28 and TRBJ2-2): DVKVTQSSRYLVKRTGEKVFLECVQDMDHENMFWYRQDPGLGLRLIYFSYDVKMKEKGDIPEGYSVSREKKERFSLILESASTNQTSMYLCASSLPEGLTGELFFGEGSRLTVL.